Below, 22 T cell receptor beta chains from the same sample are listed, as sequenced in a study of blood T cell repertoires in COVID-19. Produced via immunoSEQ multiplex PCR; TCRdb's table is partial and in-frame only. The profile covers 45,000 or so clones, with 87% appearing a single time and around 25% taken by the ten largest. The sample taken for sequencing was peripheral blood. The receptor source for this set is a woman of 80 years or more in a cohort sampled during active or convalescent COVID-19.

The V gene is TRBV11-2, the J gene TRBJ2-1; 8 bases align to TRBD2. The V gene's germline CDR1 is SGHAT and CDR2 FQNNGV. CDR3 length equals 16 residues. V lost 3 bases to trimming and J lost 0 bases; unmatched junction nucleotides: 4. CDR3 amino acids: CASSFVSGNSYNEQFF. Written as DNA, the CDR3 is TGTGCCAGCAGCTTCGTTAGCGGGAACTCCTACAATGAGCAGTTCTTC.

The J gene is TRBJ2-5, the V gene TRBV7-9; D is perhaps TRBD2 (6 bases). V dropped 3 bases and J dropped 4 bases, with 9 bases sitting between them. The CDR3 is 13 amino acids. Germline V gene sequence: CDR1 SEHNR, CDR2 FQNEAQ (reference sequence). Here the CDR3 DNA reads TGTGCCAGCAGCTTGGAAGCGGGAGAGACCCAGTACTTC. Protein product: CASSLEAGETQYF. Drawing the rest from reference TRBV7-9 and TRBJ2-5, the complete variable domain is DTGVSQNPRHKITKRGQNVTFRCDPISEHNRLYWYRQTLGQGPEFLTYFQNEAQLEKSRLLSDRFSAERPKGSFSTLEIQRTEQGDSAMYLCASSLEAGETQYFGPGTRLLVL.

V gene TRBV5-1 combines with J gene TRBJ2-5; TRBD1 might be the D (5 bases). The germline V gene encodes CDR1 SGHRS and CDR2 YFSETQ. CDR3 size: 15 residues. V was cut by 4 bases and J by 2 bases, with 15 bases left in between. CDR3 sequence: CASSVNGQGQETQYF. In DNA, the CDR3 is TGCGCCAGCAGCGTTAACGGCCAGGGACAAGAGACCCAGTACTTC.

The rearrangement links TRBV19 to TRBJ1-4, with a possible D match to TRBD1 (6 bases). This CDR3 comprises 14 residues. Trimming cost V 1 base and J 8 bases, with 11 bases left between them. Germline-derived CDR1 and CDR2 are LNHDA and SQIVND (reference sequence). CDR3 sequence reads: CASSIGAGEEKLFF. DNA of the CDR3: TGTGCCAGTAGTATAGGGGCAGGGGAAGAAAAACTGTTTTTT. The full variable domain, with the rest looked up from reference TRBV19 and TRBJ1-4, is DGGITQSPKYLFRKEGQNVTLSCEQNLNHDAMYWYRQDPGQGLRLIYYSQIVNDFQKGDIAEGYSVSREKKESFPLTVTSAQKNPTAFYLCASSIGAGEEKLFFGSGTQLSVL.

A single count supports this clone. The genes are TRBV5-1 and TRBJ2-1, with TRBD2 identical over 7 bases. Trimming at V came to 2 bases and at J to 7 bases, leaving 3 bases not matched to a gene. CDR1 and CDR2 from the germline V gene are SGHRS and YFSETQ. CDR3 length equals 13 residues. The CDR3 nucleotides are TGCGCCAGCAGCTTCCCGGGGGGAAATGAGCAGTTCTTC. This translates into CASSFPGGNEQFF.

In DNA, the CDR3 is TGTGCCAGCAGTATCGGACTAGCCCCCACCAATGAGCAGTTCTTC. Encoded protein: CASSIGLAPTNEQFF. The chain joins TRBV27 to TRBJ2-1, with 8 bases matching TRBD2. Per germline, CDR1 MNHEY and CDR2 SMNVEV (reference sequence). The V gene end was trimmed by 5 bases and the J gene end by 6 bases; junction bases not matched to a gene: 9. The CDR3 extends over 15 amino acids.

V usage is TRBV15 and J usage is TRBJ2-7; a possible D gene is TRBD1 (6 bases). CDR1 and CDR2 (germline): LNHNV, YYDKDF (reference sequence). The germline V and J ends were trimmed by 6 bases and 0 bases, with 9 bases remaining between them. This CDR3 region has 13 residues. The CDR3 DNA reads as TGTGCCACCAGGGGGGCTAGCTCCTACGAGCAGTACTTC. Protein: CATRGASSYEQYF.

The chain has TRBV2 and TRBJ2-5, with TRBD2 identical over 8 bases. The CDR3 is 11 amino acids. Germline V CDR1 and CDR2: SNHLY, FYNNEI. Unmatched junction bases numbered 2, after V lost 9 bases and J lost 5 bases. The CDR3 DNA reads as TGTGCCAGAACGGGGGGGGAGACCCAGTACTTC. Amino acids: CARTGGETQYF.

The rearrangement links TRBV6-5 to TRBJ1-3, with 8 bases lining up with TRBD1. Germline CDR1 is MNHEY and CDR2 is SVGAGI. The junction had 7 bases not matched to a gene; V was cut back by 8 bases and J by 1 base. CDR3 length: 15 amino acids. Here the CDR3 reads CASRPGGGSGNTIYF. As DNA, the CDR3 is TGTGCCAGCCGACCAGGGGGCGGATCTGGAAACACCATATATTTT.

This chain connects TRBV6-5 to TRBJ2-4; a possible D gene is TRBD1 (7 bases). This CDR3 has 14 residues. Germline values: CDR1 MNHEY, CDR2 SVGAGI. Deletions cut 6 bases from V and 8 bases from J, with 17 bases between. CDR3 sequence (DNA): TGTGCCAGCAGAATAAGACAGGGAGGAGACATTCAGTACTTC. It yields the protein CASRIRQGGDIQYF.

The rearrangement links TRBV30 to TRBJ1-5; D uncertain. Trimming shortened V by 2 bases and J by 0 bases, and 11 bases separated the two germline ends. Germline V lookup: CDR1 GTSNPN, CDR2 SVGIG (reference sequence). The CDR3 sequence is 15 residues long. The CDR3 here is CAWSPGEYSNQPQHF. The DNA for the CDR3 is TGTGCCTGGAGTCCGGGAGAATATAGCAATCAGCCCCAGCATTTT.

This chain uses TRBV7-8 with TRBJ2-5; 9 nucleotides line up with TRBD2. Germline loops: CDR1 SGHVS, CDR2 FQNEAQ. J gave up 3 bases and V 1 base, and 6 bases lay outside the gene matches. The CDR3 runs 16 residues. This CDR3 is CASSLGPSGAKETQYF. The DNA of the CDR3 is TGTGCCAGCAGCTTAGGGCCTAGCGGGGCTAAAGAGACCCAGTACTTC.

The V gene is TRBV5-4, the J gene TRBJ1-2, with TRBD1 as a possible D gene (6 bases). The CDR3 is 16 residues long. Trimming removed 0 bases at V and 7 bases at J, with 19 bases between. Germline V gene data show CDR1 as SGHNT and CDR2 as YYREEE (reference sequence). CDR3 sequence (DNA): TGTGCCAGCAGCTTGGGCTCGACAGGCCCTTTCCCTGGCTACACCTTC. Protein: CASSLGSTGPFPGYTF.

The CDR3 DNA sequence: TGTGCTTCCAGTGTCACAGGGGGCCAGAACACTGAAGCTTTCTTT. Translation gives CASSVTGGQNTEAFF. The chain is built from TRBV11-2 and TRBJ1-1; 9 bases agree with TRBD1. Germline assignment: CDR1 SGHAT and CDR2 FQNNGV. The CDR3 is 15 residues long. The variable domain in full, with the rest retrieved from reference TRBV11-2 and TRBJ1-1, is EAGVAQSPRYKIIEKRQSVAFWCNPISGHATLYWYQQILGQGPKLLIQFQNNGVVDDSQLPKDRFSAERLKGVDSTLKIQPAKLEDSAVYLCASSVTGGQNTEAFFGQGTRLTVV.

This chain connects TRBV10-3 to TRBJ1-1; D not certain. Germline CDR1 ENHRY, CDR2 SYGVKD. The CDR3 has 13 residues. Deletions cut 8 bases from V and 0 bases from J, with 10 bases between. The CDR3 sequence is CAIGGGMNTEAFF. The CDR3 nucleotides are TGTGCCATCGGAGGCGGCATGAACACTGAAGCTTTCTTT.

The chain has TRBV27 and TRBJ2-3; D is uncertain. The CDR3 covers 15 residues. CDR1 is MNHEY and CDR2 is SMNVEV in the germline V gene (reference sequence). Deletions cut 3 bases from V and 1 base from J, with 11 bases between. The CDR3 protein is CASSFDGAGTDTQYF. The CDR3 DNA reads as TGTGCCAGCAGTTTTGATGGCGCGGGCACAGATACGCAGTATTTT.

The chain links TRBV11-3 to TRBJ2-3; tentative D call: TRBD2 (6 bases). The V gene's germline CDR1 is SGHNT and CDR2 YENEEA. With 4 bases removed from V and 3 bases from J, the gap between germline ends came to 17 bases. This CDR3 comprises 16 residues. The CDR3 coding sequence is TGTGCCAGCAGCTCCGGGACTGGGAGCAGGACAGATACGCAGTATTTT. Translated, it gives CASSSGTGSRTDTQYF.

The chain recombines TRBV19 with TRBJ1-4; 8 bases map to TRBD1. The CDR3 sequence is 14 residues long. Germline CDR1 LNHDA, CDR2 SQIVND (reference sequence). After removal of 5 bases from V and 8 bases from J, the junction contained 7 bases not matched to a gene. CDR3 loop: CASSQQGGREKLFF. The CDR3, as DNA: TGTGCCAGTAGTCAACAGGGGGGAAGGGAAAAACTGTTTTTT.

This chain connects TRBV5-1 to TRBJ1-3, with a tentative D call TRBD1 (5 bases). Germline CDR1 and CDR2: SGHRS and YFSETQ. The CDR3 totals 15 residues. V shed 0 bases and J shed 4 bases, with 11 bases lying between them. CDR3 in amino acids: CASSLGDSDGNTIYF. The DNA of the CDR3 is TGCGCCAGCAGCTTGGGGGACTCCGACGGAAACACCATATATTTT.

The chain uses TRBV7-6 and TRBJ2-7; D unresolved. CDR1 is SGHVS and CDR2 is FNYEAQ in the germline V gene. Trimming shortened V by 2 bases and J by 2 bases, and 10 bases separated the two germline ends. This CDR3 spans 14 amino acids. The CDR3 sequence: CASSLLAEAYEQYF. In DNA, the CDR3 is TGTGCCAGCAGCTTACTCGCGGAAGCCTACGAGCAGTACTTC.

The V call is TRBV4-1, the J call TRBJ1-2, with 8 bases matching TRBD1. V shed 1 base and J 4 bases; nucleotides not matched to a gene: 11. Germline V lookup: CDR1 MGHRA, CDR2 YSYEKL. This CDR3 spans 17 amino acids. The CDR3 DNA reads TGCGCCAGCAGCCAAGCGTCGCAGGGGGCGCGCGGCTATGGCTACACCTTC. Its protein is CASSQASQGARGYGYTF.

In DNA form, the CDR3 reads TGTGCCAGCAGTACGACTAGCGGGGCGTACAATGAGCAGTTCTTC. Translating gives CASSTTSGAYNEQFF. The chain uses TRBV27 and TRBJ2-1, with 11 bases matching TRBD2. CDR1 and CDR2 (germline): MNHEY, SMNVEV (reference sequence). V trimming: 5 bases; J trimming: 4 bases; junction bases outside the gene matches: 4. This CDR3 is 15 amino acids long.